The rows below give T cell receptor beta chains drawn from one sample of a study of blood T cell repertoires in COVID-19. Sequencing was performed with immunoSEQ multiplex PCR; in TCRdb, only in-frame clones are kept and a portion is missing. The sample has roughly 190,000 clones; more than 75% are singletons. What was sequenced was peripheral blood. The origin of the receptors is a woman between 55 and 75 years old with COVID-19, enrolled during active disease. Each CDR3 is given with its conserved first and last residue. D genes are given only for firm matches. Rows may omit the clone size; those that give it use once, few, many or a size class.

TRBJ2-7	-	-	TRBV27	TGTGCCAGCATGGATTTGGGGAGGTACGAGCAGTACTTC	CASMDLGRYEQYF
TRBJ1-2	TRBD1	-	TRBV29-1	TGCAGCGTAACACCGGGACAGGGGATTAGTGGCTACACCTTC	CSVTPGQGISGYTF
TRBJ1-1	TRBD1	-	TRBV6-5	TGTGCCAGCTGCCCTCTTACAGGGGCCAGTGAAGCTTTCTTT	CASCPLTGASEAFF
TRBJ2-3	-	-	TRBV3-1/TRBV3-2	TGTGCCAGCAGCCAAGGAGGGTCAGATACGCAGTATTTT	CASSQGGSDTQYF
TRBJ1-2	TRBD1	-	TRBV5-1	TGCGCCAGCAGCTTGGAGGGACAGGGATATAGGGGCTACACCTTC	CASSLEGQGYRGYTF
TRBJ1-2	TRBD1	-	TRBV6-5	TGTGCCAGCAGCACCGGGACAGGGATGATCTACACCTTC	CASSTGTGMIYTF
TRBJ1-3	-	-	TRBV28	TGTGCCAGCACCACGGGGGGAGGGCTGTCTGGAAACACCATATATTTT	CASTTGGGLSGNTIYF
TRBJ2-6	TRBD2	-	TRBV7-3	TGTGCCAGCAGCTTACTCGGCGGGAGCTCTGGGGCCAACGTCCTGACTTTC	CASSLLGGSSGANVLTF
TRBJ1-4	-	once	TRBV27	TGTGCCAGCAGTTTTAATTTAGTATCCGAAAAACTGTTTTTT	CASSFNLVSEKLFF
TRBJ1-5	TRBD1	-	TRBV9	TGTGCCAGCAGCGGACAGGGGAAGGATCAGCCCCAGCATTTT	CASSGQGKDQPQHF
TRBJ1-6	TRBD1	few	TRBV28	TGTGCCAGCAGTTCCGAGGGGGCTTCGGGTTCACCCCTCCACTTT	CASSSEGASGSPLHF
TRBJ2-1	-	-	TRBV13	TGTGCCAGCAGCTCGAGTCGTGGGAGGCTGGGGTACAATGAGCAGTTCTTC	CASSSSRGRLGYNEQFF
TRBJ2-1	TRBD2	-	TRBV10-3	TGTGCCATCAGTGAGTCCACTAGCGGGAGGGGGGGGCGCAATGAGCAGTTCTTC	CAISESTSGRGGRNEQFF
TRBJ2-1	-	-	TRBV7-9	TGTGCCAGCAGCTTAATCACTGCTGAGCAGTTCTTC	CASSLITAEQFF
TRBJ2-5	-	few	TRBV28	TGTGCCAGCAGTTTCCGGCAGGCGCGTGATTTGTTGGAGACCCAGTACTTC	CASSFRQARDLLETQYF
TRBJ2-7	TRBD2	-	TRBV6-2/TRBV6-3	TGTGCCAGCAGTTACCTTGGCGGGAGCTCCTACGAGCAGTACTTC	CASSYLGGSSYEQYF
TRBJ2-1	TRBD2	once	TRBV6-5	TGTGCCAGCACCCGAGCGGGAGTGCCCTACAATGAGCAGTTCTTC	CASTRAGVPYNEQFF
TRBJ2-5	-	-	TRBV28	TGTGCCAGCAGGGGCTACTCAGGGACGCGGGGAGAGACCCAGTACTTC	CASRGYSGTRGETQYF
TRBJ1-5	-	-	TRBV7-8	TGTGCCAGCAGCTACGGTGGAGGTTCGAGGAATCAGCCCCAGCATTTT	CASSYGGGSRNQPQHF
TRBJ1-2	-	-	TRBV3-1/TRBV3-2	TGTGCCAGCAGCCAAGGTGGGCAGAACTACTATGGCTACACCTTC	CASSQGGQNYYGYTF
TRBJ1-5	-	many	TRBV6-2/TRBV6-3	TGTGCCAGCAGTTACATACGGGACACAAGTAGGGGCAATCAGCCCCAGCATTTT	CASSYIRDTSRGNQPQHF
TRBJ1-6	-	once	TRBV6-5	TGTGCCAGCGAGGGAGATTCACCCCTCCACTTT	CASEGDSPLHF
TRBJ2-7	TRBD2	-	TRBV28	TGTGCCAGCAGGGGAGGGACTAGCGGGAGTTACGAGCAGTACTTC	CASRGGTSGSYEQYF
TRBJ2-3	-	-	TRBV7-2	TGTGCCAGCACCAACCCTAGTGCAGATACGCAGTATTTT	CASTNPSADTQYF
TRBJ1-2	TRBD1	-	TRBV5-4	TGTGCCAGCAGCTTAACAGGGGGCGTCTATGGCTACACCTTC	CASSLTGGVYGYTF
TRBJ2-3	TRBD2	many	TRBV6-1	TGTGCCAGCAGTGAAGCTAGCGGGAGCCCAGATACGCAGTATTTT	CASSEASGSPDTQYF
TRBJ2-5	TRBD2	-	TRBV19	TGTGCCAGTAGTATTAGGCGGGGGGAGGGAGAGACCCAGTACTTC	CASSIRRGEGETQYF
TRBJ2-3	-	-	TRBV3-1/TRBV3-2	TGTGCCAGCAGCCAAAATCCTCCCGGGGCAGATACGCAGTATTTT	CASSQNPPGADTQYF
TRBJ2-1	-	-	TRBV6-1	TGTGCCAGCAGTGAAGACAGGGCCCCCTACAATGAGCAGTTCTTC	CASSEDRAPYNEQFF
TRBJ1-2	TRBD1	-	TRBV28	TGTGCCAGCAGGCCGGAACAGGGGTCGAGCTATGGCTACACCTTC	CASRPEQGSSYGYTF
TRBJ1-1	-	-	TRBV7-9	TGTGCCAGCAGCTTAGGGATGCGGAGCACTGAAGCTTTCTTT	CASSLGMRSTEAFF
TRBJ2-2	-	-	TRBV27	TGTGCCAGCAGTTTGAGGAGCACCGGGGAGCTGTTTTTT	CASSLRSTGELFF
TRBJ2-7	TRBD2	-	TRBV5-4	TGTGCCAGCAGCTACGGGAGGCCCCCCGACTACGAGCAGTACTTC	CASSYGRPPDYEQYF
TRBJ1-2	-	-	TRBV29-1	TGCAGCGTGGTGGACAGTACATTCTATGGCTACACCTTC	CSVVDSTFYGYTF
TRBJ1-5	TRBD1	-	TRBV6-5	TGTGCCAGCAGTTACCTCAGGGGGCAGCCCCAGCATTTT	CASSYLRGQPQHF
TRBJ1-1	-	once	TRBV5-1	TGCGCCAGCACCTTGGACCAACAGGGAGAAGCTTTCTTT	CASTLDQQGEAFF